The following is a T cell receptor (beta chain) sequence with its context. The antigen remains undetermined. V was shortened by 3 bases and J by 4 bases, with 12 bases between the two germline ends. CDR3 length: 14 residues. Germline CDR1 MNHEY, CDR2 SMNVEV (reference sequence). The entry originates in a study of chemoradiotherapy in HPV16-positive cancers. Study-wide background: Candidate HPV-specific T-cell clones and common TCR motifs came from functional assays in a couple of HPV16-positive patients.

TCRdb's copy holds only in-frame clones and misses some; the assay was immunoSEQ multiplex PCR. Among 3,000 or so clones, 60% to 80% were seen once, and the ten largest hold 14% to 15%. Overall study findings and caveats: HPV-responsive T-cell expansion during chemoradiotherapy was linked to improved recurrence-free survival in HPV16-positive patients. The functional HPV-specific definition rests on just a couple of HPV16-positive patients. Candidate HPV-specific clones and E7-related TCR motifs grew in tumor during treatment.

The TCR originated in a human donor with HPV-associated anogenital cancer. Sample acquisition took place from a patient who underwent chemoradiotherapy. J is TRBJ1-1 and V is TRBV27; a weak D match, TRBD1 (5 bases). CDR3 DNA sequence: TGTGCCAGCAGTTTCCGGGGGAGGGTCACTGAAGCTTTCTTT. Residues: CASSFRGRVTEAFF.